Listed below are T cell receptor beta chains from one sample, sequenced in a study of graft-versus-host responses after intestinal transplantation. Repertoires were generated with immunoSEQ multiplex PCR, while TCRdb's copy carries only in-frame clones and drops some. The top ten hold 3% to 4% of the sample, which has about 120,000 clones, around 96% seen once. No antigen is known for these receptors. Source: unstimulated CD8+ T cells sorted from spleen or lymph node cells, taken before intestinal transplant. The receptor source for this set is a human donor who received an intestinal transplant. Both conserved end residues are part of each CDR3. Fields, in order: D gene, V gene, clone size, J gene, CDR3 DNA, CDR3 protein. The D gene is left open where the match is weak. A clone size is listed for some rows: how often the clone was seen (once, few, many), or a class if it is expanded.

-	TRBV2	-	TRBJ1-6	TGTGCCAGCGGGGGAGGGGCAGTGTATAATTCACCCCTCCACTTT	CASGGGAVYNSPLHF
-	TRBV4-3	-	TRBJ2-7	TGCGCCAGCAGCCAAGGGAACCCAAAGGGCGAGCAGTACTTC	CASSQGNPKGEQYF
TRBD2	TRBV7-2	-	TRBJ2-7	TGTGCCAGCAGCTTCACTAGCGGGTACGAGCAGTACTTC	CASSFTSGYEQYF
TRBD2	TRBV27	-	TRBJ2-1	TGTGCCAGCAGTTTATCCGGGACTAGCGTCTACAATGAGCAGTTCTTC	CASSLSGTSVYNEQFF
TRBD2	TRBV27	-	TRBJ2-7	TGTGCCAGCAGTTTGTGGGCGGGAGGTATCTCCTACGAGCAGTACTTC	CASSLWAGGISYEQYF
TRBD1	TRBV6-4	-	TRBJ2-7	TGTGCCAGCAGTGAAGGACAGGGAAACTACGAGCAGTACTTC	CASSEGQGNYEQYF
-	TRBV6-6	-	TRBJ2-3	TGTGCCAGCAGTCGGAGGGAAGCTAGCACAGATACGCAGTATTTT	CASSRREASTDTQYF
TRBD1	TRBV7-9	once	TRBJ1-4	TGTGCCAGCAGCTTACCCCGGGACAGGGATCCCCTTGAAAAACTGTTTTTT	CASSLPRDRDPLEKLFF
-	TRBV7-3	-	TRBJ2-7	TGTGCCAGCAGCTTACCGGGACTGACGCAGCAGTACTTC	CASSLPGLTQQYF
-	TRBV27	-	TRBJ2-7	TGTGCCAGCAGTCCCCACGCCGTGGCCTACGAGCAGTACTTC	CASSPHAVAYEQYF
TRBD2	TRBV9	-	TRBJ2-1	TGTGCCAGCAGCATGGTGGCGGGAGCGCTTGACAATGAGCAGTTCTTC	CASSMVAGALDNEQFF
-	TRBV25-1	-	TRBJ2-1	TGTGCCAGCAGTGAAAGCGGCTCCTACAATGAGCAGTTCTTC	CASSESGSYNEQFF
TRBD1	TRBV28	-	TRBJ1-2	TGTGCCAGCACCGAGACCGGGACAGGGGTGTATGGCTACACCTTC	CASTETGTGVYGYTF
-	TRBV4-1	-	TRBJ1-1	TGCGCCAGCAGCCAACTAGGGGGCACTGAAGCTTTCTTT	CASSQLGGTEAFF
-	TRBV7-8	-	TRBJ2-7	TGTGCCAGCAGCCTGGGACTTGCCTACGAGCAGTACTTC	CASSLGLAYEQYF
-	TRBV27	-	TRBJ2-7	TGTGCCAGCAGTTACGGTAGCGGCTTGTACGAGCAGTACTTC	CASSYGSGLYEQYF
-	TRBV14	-	TRBJ2-3	TGTGCCAGCAGCCAAGAAGGTGTACAATACCGGGATACGCAGTATTTT	CASSQEGVQYRDTQYF
-	TRBV9	-	TRBJ1-5	TGTGCCAGCAGCGTAGAGGGGGGAAGTCAGCCCCAGCATTTT	CASSVEGGSQPQHF
-	TRBV6-1	-	TRBJ1-5	TGTGCCAGCAGAGAATGGGCTTACTCCAGGGAGGGTCAGCCCCAGCATTTT	CASREWAYSREGQPQHF
-	TRBV2	-	TRBJ1-5	TGTGCCAGCAAACGAGGTTCGGACACAGATAGCAATCAGCCCCAGCATTTT	CASKRGSDTDSNQPQHF
TRBD2	TRBV9	once	TRBJ2-7	TGTGCCAGCAGTTGGGGCGGGGGGGTCTTGGGGGAGCAGTACTTC	CASSWGGGVLGEQYF
TRBD2	TRBV6-6	once	TRBJ2-1	TGTGCCAGCAGTTACTCGACGCGGGAGAGGTACAATGAGCAGTTCTTC	CASSYSTRERYNEQFF
-	TRBV5-6	-	TRBJ1-5	TGTGCCAGCAGCTTGGGGGGGGACCAGCCCCAGCATTTT	CASSLGGDQPQHF
-	TRBV10-3	-	TRBJ1-2	TGTGCCATCAGTGAGGGCGCCGGCGATGGCTACACCTTC	CAISEGAGDGYTF
-	TRBV7-9	-	TRBJ2-3	TGTGCCAGCAGCTTAGTCGGGGATACGCAGTATTTT	CASSLVGDTQYF
-	TRBV23-1	-	TRBJ2-7	TGCGCCAGCAGTCGGGTAAAACCCCGTCAGTGCGAGCAGTACTTC	CASSRVKPRQCEQYF
-	TRBV5-1	-	TRBJ2-7	TGCGCCAGCAGCCCTCCCCGTATATGGGCGACGTACGAGCAGTACTTC	CASSPPRIWATYEQYF
-	TRBV19	-	TRBJ2-7	TGTGCCAGTAGGTCGGCAGATGGGGGATACGAGCAGTACTTC	CASRSADGGYEQYF
-	TRBV7-6	-	TRBJ2-1	TGTGCCAGCAGCTTGGGCTACTCCTACAATGAGCAGTTCTTC	CASSLGYSYNEQFF
-	TRBV27	-	TRBJ1-1	TGTGCCAGCAGTTTATCTGGCCCGAACACTGAAGCTTTCTTT	CASSLSGPNTEAFF
-	TRBV5-4	-	TRBJ2-7	TGTGCCAGCAGCTTCCAGGGTAACGCCTACGAGCAGTACTTC	CASSFQGNAYEQYF
-	TRBV19	-	TRBJ2-7	TGTGCCAGTAATCGGGCGATGGGCTCCTACGAGCAGTACTTC	CASNRAMGSYEQYF
-	TRBV27	-	TRBJ2-1	TGTGCCAGCAGTTTATACTCCACCCTTTACAATGAGCAGTTCTTC	CASSLYSTLYNEQFF
TRBD2	TRBV7-9	-	TRBJ2-1	TGTGCCAGCGGCCGCCTAGCGGAGACCTACAATGAGCAGTTCTTC	CASGRLAETYNEQFF
TRBD2	TRBV9	-	TRBJ2-1	TGTGCCAGCAGCGTAGGGGGAGGGAAGGGTGAGCAGTTCTTC	CASSVGGGKGEQFF
-	TRBV5-6	-	TRBJ1-2	TGTGCCAGCAGCTTGGGCAACTATGGCTACACCTTC	CASSLGNYGYTF
TRBD1	TRBV29-1	-	TRBJ2-1	TGCAGCGTTGTAGAGACAGGGGATACCTACAATGAGCAGTTCTTC	CSVVETGDTYNEQFF
-	TRBV5-1	-	TRBJ2-1	TGCGCCAGCAGCTTTCGTATTAGCGGTAATGAGCAGTTCTTC	CASSFRISGNEQFF
TRBD2	TRBV13	-	TRBJ2-7	TGTGCCAGCAGCTTAACTTCTAGCGGGAGTGGGTACGAGCAGTACTTC	CASSLTSSGSGYEQYF
TRBD2	TRBV7-6	-	TRBJ2-1	TGTGCCAGCAGCCCAGACCTCCTAGCGGCAAGGAGGGGTGAGCAGTTCTTC	CASSPDLLAARRGEQFF
TRBD1	TRBV7-9	-	TRBJ2-7	TGTGCCAGCAGCTCCAGGGGGAAGGGCTACGGGCAGTACTTC	CASSSRGKGYGQYF
-	TRBV20-1	once	TRBJ2-1	TGCAGTGCTACACTCCCGGAGCAGTTCTTC	CSATLPEQFF
TRBD2	TRBV30	once	TRBJ2-7	TGTGCCTGGAACTCCGCGCATCCCCAGCGGGGCCTATCCTACGAGCAGTACTTC	CAWNSAHPQRGLSYEQYF
TRBD1	TRBV19	-	TRBJ2-3	TGTGCCAGTGGACAGGGTGGGCATACGCAGTATTTT	CASGQGGHTQYF
-	TRBV4-1	-	TRBJ2-7	TGCGCCAGCAGCCAAGCACGGGAGACGGACGAGCAGTACTTC	CASSQARETDEQYF
TRBD1	TRBV2	-	TRBJ2-3	TGTGCCAGCAGCCTCGGACAGGGCACAGATACGCAGTATTTT	CASSLGQGTDTQYF
-	TRBV4-3	-	TRBJ1-2	TGCGCCAGCAGCCAAGCGATTGTGGGGAACTATGGCTACACCTTC	CASSQAIVGNYGYTF
-	TRBV11-1	-	TRBJ1-1	TGTGCCAGCAGCCCCATTCCGAACACTGAAGCTTTCTTT	CASSPIPNTEAFF
-	TRBV28	-	TRBJ2-7	TGTGCCAGCAGTCGGGAGACAGGGAGGAACGAGCAGTACTTC	CASSRETGRNEQYF